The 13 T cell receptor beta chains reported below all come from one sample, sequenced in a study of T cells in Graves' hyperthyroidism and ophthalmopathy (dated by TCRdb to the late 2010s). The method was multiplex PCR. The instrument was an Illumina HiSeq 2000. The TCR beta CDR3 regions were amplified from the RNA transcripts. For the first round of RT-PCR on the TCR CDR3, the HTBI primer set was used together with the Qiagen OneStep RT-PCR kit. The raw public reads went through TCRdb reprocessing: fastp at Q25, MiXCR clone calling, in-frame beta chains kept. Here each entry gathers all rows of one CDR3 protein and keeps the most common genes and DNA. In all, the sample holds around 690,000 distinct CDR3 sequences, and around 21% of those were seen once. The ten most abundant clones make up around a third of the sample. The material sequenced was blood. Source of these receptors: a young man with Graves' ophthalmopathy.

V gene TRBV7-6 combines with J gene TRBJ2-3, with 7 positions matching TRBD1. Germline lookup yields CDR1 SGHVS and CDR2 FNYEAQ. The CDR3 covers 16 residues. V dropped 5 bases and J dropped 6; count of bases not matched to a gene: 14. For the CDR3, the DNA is TGTGCCAGCAGCACCCGAACAGGGGTTCGGCTGGATACGCAGTATTTT. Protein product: CASSTRTGVRLDTQYF.

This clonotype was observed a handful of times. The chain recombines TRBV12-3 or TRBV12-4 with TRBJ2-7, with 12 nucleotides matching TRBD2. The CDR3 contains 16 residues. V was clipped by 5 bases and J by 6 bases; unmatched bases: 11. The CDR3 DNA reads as TGTGCCAGCAGTCCCAGACTAGCGGGAGATCGGTCCGAGCAGTACTTC. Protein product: CASSPRLAGDRSEQYF.

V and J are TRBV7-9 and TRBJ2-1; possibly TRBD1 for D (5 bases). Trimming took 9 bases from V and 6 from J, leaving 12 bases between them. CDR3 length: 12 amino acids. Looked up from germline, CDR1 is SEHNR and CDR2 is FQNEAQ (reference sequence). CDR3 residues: CASILRGNEQFF. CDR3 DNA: TGTGCCAGTATCCTTAGGGGCAATGAGCAGTTCTTC.

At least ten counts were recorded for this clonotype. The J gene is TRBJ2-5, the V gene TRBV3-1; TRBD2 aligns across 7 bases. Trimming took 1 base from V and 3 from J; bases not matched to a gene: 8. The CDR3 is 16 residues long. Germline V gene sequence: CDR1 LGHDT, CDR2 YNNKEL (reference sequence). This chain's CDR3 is CASSQASGKDEETQYF. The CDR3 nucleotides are TGTGCCAGCAGCCAAGCGAGCGGGAAGGATGAAGAGACCCAGTACTTC.

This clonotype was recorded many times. The CDR3 DNA reads TGTGCCAGCAGTGCCCAGACCGGGGAGCTGTTTTTT. This translates into CASSAQTGELFF. The chain links TRBV28 to TRBJ2-2; unclear D gene. V was trimmed by 5 bases and J by 5 bases, leaving 6 bases between them. Germline lookup yields CDR1 MDHEN and CDR2 SYDVKM. CDR3 size: 12 residues.

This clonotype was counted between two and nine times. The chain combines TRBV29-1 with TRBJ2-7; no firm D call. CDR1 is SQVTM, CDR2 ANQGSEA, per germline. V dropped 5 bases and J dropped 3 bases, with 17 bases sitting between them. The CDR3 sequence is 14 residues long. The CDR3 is CSVQTQGRVYEQYF. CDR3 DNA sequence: TGCAGCGTTCAAACACAAGGACGGGTCTACGAGCAGTACTTC.

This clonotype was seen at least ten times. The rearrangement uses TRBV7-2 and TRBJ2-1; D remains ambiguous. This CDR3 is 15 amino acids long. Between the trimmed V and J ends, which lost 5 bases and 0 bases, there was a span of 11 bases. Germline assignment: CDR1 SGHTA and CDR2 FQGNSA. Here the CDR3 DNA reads TGTGCCAGCAGCAACGACAAAAACTCCTACAATGAGCAGTTCTTC. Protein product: CASSNDKNSYNEQFF. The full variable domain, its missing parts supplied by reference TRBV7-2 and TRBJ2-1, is GAGVSQSPSNKVTEKGKDVELRCDPISGHTALYWYRQSLGQGLEFLIYFQGNSAPDKSGLPSDRFSAERTGGSVSTLTIQRTQQEDSAVYLCASSNDKNSYNEQFFGPGTRLTVL.

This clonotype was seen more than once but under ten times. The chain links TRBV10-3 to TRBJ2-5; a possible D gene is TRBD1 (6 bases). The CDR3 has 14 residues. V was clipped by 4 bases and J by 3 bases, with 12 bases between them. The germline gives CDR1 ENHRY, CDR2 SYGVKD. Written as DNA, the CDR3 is TGTGCCATCAGTGTGGGGGCCCTGAAAGAGACCCAGTACTTC. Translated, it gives CAISVGALKETQYF.

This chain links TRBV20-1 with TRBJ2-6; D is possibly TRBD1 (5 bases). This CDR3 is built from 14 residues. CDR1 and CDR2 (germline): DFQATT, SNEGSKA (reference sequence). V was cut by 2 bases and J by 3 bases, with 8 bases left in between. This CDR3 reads CSARSRVGANVLTF. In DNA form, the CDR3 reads TGCAGTGCTAGAAGCAGGGTTGGGGCCAACGTCCTGACTTTC.

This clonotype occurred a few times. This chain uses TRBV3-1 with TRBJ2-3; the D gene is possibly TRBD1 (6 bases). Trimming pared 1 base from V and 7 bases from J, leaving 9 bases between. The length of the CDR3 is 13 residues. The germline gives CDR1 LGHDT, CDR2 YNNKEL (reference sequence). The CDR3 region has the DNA TGTGCCAGCAGCCAAGGGCAGGGGAATACGCAGTATTTT. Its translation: CASSQGQGNTQYF.

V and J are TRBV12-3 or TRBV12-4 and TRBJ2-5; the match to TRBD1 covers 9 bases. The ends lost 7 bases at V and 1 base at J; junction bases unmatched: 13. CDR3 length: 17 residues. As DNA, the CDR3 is TGTGCCAGCACTCTGGCGAGGGACAGGGAGTCCCAAGAGACCCAGTACTTC. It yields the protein CASTLARDRESQETQYF.

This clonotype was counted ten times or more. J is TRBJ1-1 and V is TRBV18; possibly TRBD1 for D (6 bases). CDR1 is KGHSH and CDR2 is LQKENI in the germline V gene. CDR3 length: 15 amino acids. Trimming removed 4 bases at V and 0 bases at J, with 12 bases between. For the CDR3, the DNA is TGTGCCAGCTCACGGGGGGGCAGGCTGAACACTGAAGCTTTCTTT. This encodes CASSRGGRLNTEAFF.

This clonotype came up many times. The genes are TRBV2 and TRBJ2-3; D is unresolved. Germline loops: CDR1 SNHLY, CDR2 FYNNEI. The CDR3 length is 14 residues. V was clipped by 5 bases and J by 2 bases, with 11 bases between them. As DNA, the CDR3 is TGTGCCAGCAGTATAAGGCAAACCACAGATACGCAGTATTTT. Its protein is CASSIRQTTDTQYF.